Sequencing of this T cell receptor (beta chain) was carried out in a study of blood T cell repertoires in COVID-19. Across the whole study: Whether acute or convalescent, the COVID-19 samples came from the United States, Italy and Spain. Sample material is recorded as cDNA or gDNA derived from T cells, B-cell-depleted T cells, or PBMCs.

Per the germline V gene, CDR1 is MNHNY and CDR2 is SVGAGI (reference sequence). This CDR3 comprises 15 residues. Remarks on this clone: Sequence at one end of the junction differs from germline and may be a read error.

Repertoires were generated with immunoSEQ multiplex PCR, while TCRdb's copy carries only in-frame clones and drops some. The sample holds roughly 49,000 clones; 90% are singletons and the top ten take around 9.7%. The V call is TRBV6-6, the J call TRBJ2-7; TRBD1 is a possible D gene (6 bases). Sample: peripheral blood. The TCR sequence derives from a woman of 80 years or more with acute or convalescent COVID-19. This chain's CDR3 is CASSPEDRASSEQYF. The CDR3 DNA follows: TGTGCCAGCAGTCCCGAGGACAGAGCCTCCTCCGAGCAGTACTTC.